This entry is about one T cell receptor beta chain. Relative to its sample, this clonotype is medium-sized (0.01 to 0.1%). Its antigen remains unidentified. Per-base qualities were not stored, and no clone one base away is much larger. Based on the germline V gene, the CDR1 and CDR2 sequences are ENHRY and SYGVKD. Its CDR3 holds 14 amino acids, cysteine through phenylalanine. The DNA shown is the 42-base CDR3, in frame from base 1. Ends trimmed: V by 10 bases, J by 8 bases; bases unmatched to a gene: 15. Amplification of TCR beta CDR3 regions was carried out from RNA transcripts. For the first round of RT-PCR on the TCR CDR3, the HTBI primer set was used together with the Qiagen OneStep RT-PCR kit. The libraries were constructed in a second round of multiplex PCR and then size-selected and purified. The libraries were sequenced on an Illumina HiSeq2000 using paired-end 100 bp reads. Per the source publication's procedure: SOAPnuke was used to process the raw data, with reads discarded if the reads contained adapters or uncalled bases, had a mean Phred below 15, or lacked an exact constant-primer or identifier match. High-quality paired reads were merged with COPE v1.2.5, and unique nucleotide sequences were defined as clonotypes. MiTCR v1.1 was used to align the clonotypes against IMGT TRBV, TRBD and TRBJ reference segments. The analysis was restricted to V-J combinations with a frequency above 0.0001, which together covered 99.2% of the repertoires. A TCS score was defined as the ratio of F50 (clonal expansion) to E x V (chaos), with BLOSUM62-based TCRdist applied between CDR3 peptides within each V-J. Welch's t-statistics and random forest reduced fewer than 550 V-J features to 10 to 15, which were used in a naive Bayes classifier (R e1071). The similarity between thyroid and blood repertoires was quantified using the Morisita-Horn index. The raw public reads went through TCRdb reprocessing: fastp at Q25, MiXCR clone calling, in-frame beta chains kept. Duplicate CDR3 protein sequences are folded into a single record with the most common DNA and genes. TCRdb's processing, not the study's, gives the V and J calls here. The sample has tens of thousands of distinct CDR3 sequences on record, 52% of them singletons. The ten top clones hold 25% of the sample.

In the ophthalmopathy patients, disease was moderately to severely active, with a Clinical Activity Score of 3 or more, a NOSPECS grade of 4 or more, and a duration of less than 3 months. The study excluded patients with uncontrolled infections, other autoimmune diseases, pregnancy or lactation. Clinical symptoms, serum thyroxine and TRAb, thyroid ultrasound, and orbital computed tomography formed the basis for the diagnoses. PBMCs were isolated from 7.5 to 10 ml of fresh peripheral blood by Ficoll-Paque density gradient centrifugation. Trizol reagent was used to extract total RNA, and RNA quality was then checked on an Agilent 2100 Bioanalyzer. The sample belongs to a study of T cells in Graves' hyperthyroidism and ophthalmopathy (dated by TCRdb to between 2018 and 2020). Some background on the complete study: Peripheral blood samples were taken at the time of initial diagnosis, prior to any treatment. The roughly 94 discovery patients were randomly split 7:3 into training and test sets. TCR V-J signatures able to tell the groups apart were searched for in a discovery cohort of 90 to 100 patients, of whom roughly 42 had Graves' ophthalmopathy and around 58 had stable Graves' hyperthyroidism. After sampling, hyperthyroidism patients received methimazole starting at 30 mg daily, and ophthalmopathy patients received high-dose intravenous methylprednisolone. Thyroid tissue and blood T-cell repertoires from six Graves' hyperthyroidism patients were also compared in the study. An independent validation cohort of around 19 hyperthyroidism patients and about 15 patients who later progressed to ophthalmopathy tested prospective prediction of ophthalmopathy. TCR Vbeta CDR3 sequencing of 130 to 150 peripheral blood samples (43 ophthalmopathy, 75 to 80 hyperthyroidism and roughly 17 progressor patients) is reported in the paper.

Paper-wide results and their limitations: Sample size was not statistically predetermined, and blinding of investigators to group allocation was not performed. During validation, the model predicted progression to ophthalmopathy a median of around 6 months ahead of onset, with around 70% sensitivity and 72.22% specificity. Most expanded thyroid clonotypes (frequency above 0.001) were also found in blood, which suggests that blood repertoires may mirror thyroid immune responses. Ophthalmopathy was separated from stable hyperthyroidism by a 13 V-J signature model, with around 90% sensitivity and approximately 84% specificity obtained in cross-validation and 80%/75% obtained in testing.

In this chain, TRBV10-3 is recombined with TRBJ1-2; TRBD1 lines up with 8 middle nucleotides. The sequence derives from a middle-aged woman with Graves' ophthalmopathy. The sequenced material came from blood. The nucleotides are TGTGCCACGACGGACAGGGTGGGCCTTCGGGGCTACACCTTC. This translates into CATTDRVGLRGYTF.